A single count supports the clone carrying this T cell receptor beta chain. Its antigen is not identified. This entry is derived from a study of T cell responses to AZD1222 COVID-19 vaccine. V was pared by 7 bases and J by 7 bases, with 15 bases between. The CDR3 consists of 14 residues. Per the germline V gene, CDR1 is KGHDR and CDR2 is SFDVKD. Study-level results: Only after the peak T cell response were repertoires sampled. As reported, nearly half of all spike-specific TCRs target variant regions that are unmutated. The study found Spike-specific TCR breadth and depth rose after two AZD1222 doses. Only 5 or 6 AZD1222 recipients were seropositive at baseline.

Clones were read by immunoSEQ multiplex PCR, and TCRdb kept only the in-frame ones, dropping some. Among fewer than 75,000 clones listed, around nine tenths were seen once. The TCR was taken from an adult who received the MenACWY meningococcal vaccine as a control. The source material was peripheral blood, sampled 28 days after the second dose of the MenACWY control vaccine. The rearrangement uses TRBV24-1 and TRBJ1-4; a weak D match, TRBD1 (6 bases). CDR3 nucleotide sequence: TGTGCCACCAGCGGGGACACTGGAGGTGAAAAACTGTTTTTT. This encodes CATSGDTGGEKLFF.